Detailed here is one TCR beta chain. This record belongs to a study of T cell clones after liver transplantation. Study-level background: Without induction therapy, subjects received standard immunosuppression until 12-24 months post-transplant. Draws occurred before transplant, before withdrawal, and after complete or failed withdrawal.

The ends were cut back, 2 bases at V and 4 bases at J, with 3 bases in the middle. The CDR3 extends over 11 amino acids. Germline CDR1 GTSNPN, CDR2 SVGIG (reference sequence). This table comes from immunoSEQ multiplex PCR, and its TCRdb copy is limited to in-frame clones, with some not included. The table shows more than 95,000 clones, with roughly 80% occurring only once. The sequencing here drew on CD4+ T cells from blood, taken before liver transplant. The source is a human donor who received a liver transplant. This sequence joins TRBV30 and TRBJ1-3; no clear D. The CDR3 sequence is CAWSTGNTIYF. CDR3 sequence (DNA): TGTGCCTGGAGTACGGGAAACACCATATATTTT.